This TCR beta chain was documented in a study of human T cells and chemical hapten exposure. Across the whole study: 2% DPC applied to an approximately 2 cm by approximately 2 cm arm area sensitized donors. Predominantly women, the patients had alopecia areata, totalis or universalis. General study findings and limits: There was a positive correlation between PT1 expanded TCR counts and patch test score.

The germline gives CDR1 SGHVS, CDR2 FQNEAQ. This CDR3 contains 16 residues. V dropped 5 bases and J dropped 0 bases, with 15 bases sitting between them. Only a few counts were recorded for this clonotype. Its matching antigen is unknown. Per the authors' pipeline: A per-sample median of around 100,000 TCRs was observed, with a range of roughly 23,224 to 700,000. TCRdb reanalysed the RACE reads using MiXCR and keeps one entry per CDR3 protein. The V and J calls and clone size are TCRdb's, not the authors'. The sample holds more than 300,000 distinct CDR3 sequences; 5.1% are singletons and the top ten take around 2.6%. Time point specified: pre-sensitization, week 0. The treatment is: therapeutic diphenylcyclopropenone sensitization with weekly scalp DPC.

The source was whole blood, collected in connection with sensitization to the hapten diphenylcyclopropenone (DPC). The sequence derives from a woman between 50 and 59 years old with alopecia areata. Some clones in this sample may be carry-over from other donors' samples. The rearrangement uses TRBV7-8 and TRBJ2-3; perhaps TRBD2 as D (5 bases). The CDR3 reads CASSPWESSSTDTQYF. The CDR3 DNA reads TGTGCCAGCAGCCCCTGGGAGAGCTCTAGCACAGATACGCAGTATTTT.